This entry lists 22 T cell receptor beta chains sequenced from one sample in a study of cytomegalovirus exposure and HLA in healthy donors. Primers included in the PCR were 60 Vbeta and 13 Jbeta primers. Clones were sequenced by immunoSEQ multiplex PCR, and TCRdb holds only the in-frame ones, with some missing. The sample shows under 200,000 clones, more than 65% of them seen only once. Sequenced sample: PBMCs. These receptors came from a middle-aged woman in good health and CMV-seropositive.

J is TRBJ2-5 and V is TRBV7-2, with 15 bases fitting TRBD2. The germline gives CDR1 SGHTA, CDR2 FQGNSA. Trimming at V came to 0 bases and at J to 3 bases, leaving 2 bases not matched to a gene. This CDR3 comprises 17 residues. CDR3 nucleotide sequence: TGTGCCAGCAGCTTAGCTGGGACTAGCGGGGGGAAAGAGACCCAGTACTTC. It specifies CASSLAGTSGGKETQYF.

This clone was seen more than once but under ten times. The rearrangement links TRBV27 to TRBJ2-5, with 14 bases matching TRBD2. The length of the CDR3 is 16 residues. In germline, CDR1 is MNHEY, CDR2 SMNVEV (reference sequence). V dropped 5 bases and J dropped 11; count of bases not matched to a gene: 13. The CDR3 here is CASSPERLAGGREQYF. CDR3 nucleotide sequence: TGTGCCAGCAGTCCAGAAAGACTAGCGGGAGGGAGAGAGCAGTACTTC.

This clone has only a few counts. The chain employs TRBV12-5 and TRBJ1-3, with TRBD1 identical over 7 bases. There are 15 residues in the CDR3. With 5 bases clipped from V and 0 bases from J, the junction kept 4 bases outside the gene matches. The V gene's germline CDR1 is LGHNT and CDR2 FRNRAP. CDR3 coding DNA: TGTGCTAGTGGTCCAGGACAGGCCTCTGGAAACACCATATATTTT. Its protein product is CASGPGQASGNTIYF.

The chain couples TRBV19 to TRBJ1-5, with TRBD1 identical over 8 bases. The CDR3 consists of 13 residues. The germline V gene has CDR1 LNHDA and CDR2 SQIVND (reference sequence). The V segment lost 6 bases and the J segment 6 bases; nucleotides outside the gene matches: 4. The CDR3 DNA is TGTGCCAGTAGACCTACAGGGGGTCAGCCCCAGCATTTT. Protein sequence: CASRPTGGQPQHF.

This clone came up a few times. V gene TRBV28 combines with J gene TRBJ2-1; D uncertain. The V and J ends lost 2 bases and 9 bases respectively, with 8 bases between them. In germline, CDR1 is MDHEN, CDR2 SYDVKM. CDR3 length equals 12 residues. CDR3 region: CASSLESSEQFF. The CDR3 DNA sequence: TGTGCCAGCAGTTTAGAGTCGAGTGAGCAGTTCTTC.

The chain has TRBV5-1 and TRBJ2-7, with TRBD1 matching 9 bases. The length of the CDR3 is 15 residues. The germline V gene has CDR1 SGHRS and CDR2 YFSETQ. V lost 3 bases to trimming and J lost 6 bases; unmatched junction nucleotides: 10. CDR3 sequence (DNA): TGCGCCAGCAGCTCGACCGGGACAGGGTTTGGCGAGCAGTACTTC. Translated: CASSSTGTGFGEQYF. Together with reference TRBV5-1 and TRBJ2-7, the CDR3 gives the full variable domain: KAGVTQTPRYLIKTRGQQVTLSCSPISGHRSVSWYQQTPGQGLQFLFEYFSETQRNKGNFPGRFSGRQFSNSRSEMNVSTLELGDSALYLCASSSTGTGFGEQYFGPGTRLTVT.

This clone was counted only a few times. This chain joins TRBV14 and TRBJ1-2; D possibly corresponds to TRBD1 (5 bases). The V end lost 3 bases, the J end lost 2 bases, and 13 bases lay between the germline ends. CDR1 is SGHDN, CDR2 FVKESK, per germline. The CDR3 runs 15 residues. CDR3 region: CASSQGLGFNYGYTF. As DNA, the CDR3 is TGTGCCAGCAGCCAGGGACTAGGGTTCAACTATGGCTACACCTTC.

The chain joins TRBV19 to TRBJ2-5; possibly TRBD1 for D (6 bases). Germline-derived CDR1 and CDR2 are LNHDA and SQIVND (reference sequence). Trimming removed 3 bases from V and 2 bases from J, with 7 bases in between. The CDR3 is 13 amino acids. The CDR3 here is CASSMDRQETQYF. CDR3 sequence (DNA): TGTGCCAGTAGTATGGACAGACAAGAGACCCAGTACTTC.

The chain uses TRBV13 and TRBJ2-1; D gene unclear. Germline V gives CDR1 PRHDT, CDR2 FYEKMQ (reference sequence). The CDR3 is made up of 12 amino acids. V was clipped by 1 base and J by 5 bases, with 3 bases between them. CDR3: CASSLVDNEQFF. In DNA form, the CDR3 reads TGTGCCAGCAGCTTAGTCGACAATGAGCAGTTCTTC.

In nucleotides, the CDR3 is TGTGCCAGCAGCCCACAACAGCACTCTGGAAACACCATATATTTT. The encoded protein is CASSPQQHSGNTIYF. The chain links TRBV7-2 to TRBJ1-3; D ambiguous. Germline V CDR1 and CDR2: SGHTA, FQGNSA. Trimming cost V 5 bases and J 0 bases, with 11 bases left between them. This CDR3 is 15 amino acids long.

The genes are TRBV28 and TRBJ1-3; 10 bases map to TRBD1. Trimming cost V 6 bases and J 4 bases; bases outside gene matches: 6. CDR1 is MDHEN and CDR2 is SYDVKM in the germline V gene. This CDR3 region has 15 residues. The DNA for the CDR3 is TGTGCCAGCAGATGGGGGACAGGGGACGGAAACACCATATATTTT. Residues: CASRWGTGDGNTIYF.

Regarding this clone: Its ends do not fully match the called genes, so a read error is possible. This chain connects TRBV5-8 to TRBJ1-2, with D perhaps matching TRBD1 (6 bases). CDR1 and CDR2 from the germline V gene are SGHTS and YDEGEE. The CDR3 has 13 amino acids. CDR3: CASSFGGPGGYPF. The CDR3 nucleotides are TGTGCCAGCAGCTTCGGGGGGCCAGGAGGCTACCCCTTC.

This chain connects TRBV9 to TRBJ2-2, with 9 positions matching TRBD1. This CDR3 contains 17 residues. V lost 6 bases to trimming and J lost 2 bases; unmatched junction nucleotides: 11. The germline gives CDR1 SGDLS, CDR2 YYNGEE. The CDR3 loop is CASTHRWTGENTGELFF. CDR3 nucleotide sequence: TGTGCCAGCACCCACCGCTGGACAGGGGAAAACACCGGGGAGCTGTTTTTT.

This clone was seen a handful of times. The CDR3 DNA reads TGTGCCAGCAGCTTCGGGGAGAGCGGAAACACCATATATTTT. This codes for CASSFGESGNTIYF. The chain links TRBV5-8 to TRBJ1-3; D is ambiguous. The CDR3 totals 14 residues. Per germline, CDR1 SGHTS and CDR2 YDEGEE. Between the trimmed V and J ends, which lost 2 bases and 4 bases, there was a span of 10 bases.

The CDR3 DNA is TGTGCCAGCAGCTCCGGACAGGGGGATCAGCCCCAGCATTTT. It is translated as CASSSGQGDQPQHF. V gene TRBV7-2 combines with J gene TRBJ1-5; 10 bases map to TRBD1. This CDR3 has 14 residues. V was pared by 4 bases and J by 5 bases, with 2 bases of the junction left unmatched. CDR1 and CDR2 (germline): SGHTA, FQGNSA.

The chain employs TRBV2 and TRBJ2-5, with 12 nucleotides matching TRBD2. Trimming took 2 bases from V and 5 from J; bases not matched to a gene: 0. The CDR3 has 14 residues. In germline, CDR1 is SNHLY, CDR2 FYNNEI. CDR3: CASSETSGRETQYF. The CDR3 region has the DNA TGTGCCAGCAGTGAAACTAGCGGGAGGGAGACCCAGTACTTC.

CDR3 sequence reads: CASSSETSGTYNEQFF. CDR3 DNA: TGTGCCAGCAGCTCCGAGACTAGCGGCACCTACAATGAGCAGTTCTTC. V is TRBV7-2 and J is TRBJ2-1, with TRBD2 matching over 9 bases. CDR1 SGHTA and CDR2 FQGNSA come from the germline V gene. The trim removed 4 bases at V and 2 bases at J, leaving 6 bases unmatched. This CDR3 comprises 16 residues.

The gene calls are TRBV9 and TRBJ2-3; 9 bases line up with TRBD2. The CDR3 extends over 18 amino acids. V dropped 3 bases and J dropped 1; count of bases not matched to a gene: 12. Germline V lookup: CDR1 SGDLS, CDR2 YYNGEE. The CDR3 is CASSALEGASGGTDTQYF. The CDR3 nucleotides read TGTGCCAGCAGCGCACTCGAGGGGGCTAGCGGGGGCACAGATACGCAGTATTTT.

As for this clone: At one end the junction does not follow the germline gene, possibly because of a read error. The CDR3 sequence is CASSLQTGGNYGYPF. The CDR3 nucleotides read TGTGCCAGCAGTTTGCAGACAGGGGGTAACTATGGCTACCCCTTC. The rearrangement uses TRBV28 and TRBJ1-2; TRBD1 aligns across 9 bases. This CDR3 is 15 amino acids long. Germline CDR1 reads MDHEN; CDR2 reads SYDVKM.

V usage is TRBV28 and J usage is TRBJ1-6; D might be TRBD1 (6 bases). CDR3 length: 14 amino acids. In germline, CDR1 is MDHEN, CDR2 SYDVKM. Trimming took off 4 bases at V and 8 bases at J, with 12 bases between the two ends. The CDR3 nucleotides read TGTGCCAGCAGTTACAGGGAAATCCATTCACCCCTCCACTTT. This sequence encodes CASSYREIHSPLHF.

This clone was detected once. This chain joins TRBV4-2 and TRBJ2-7, with D possibly being TRBD1 (5 bases). The germline V gene has CDR1 LGHNA and CDR2 YNFKEQ. Trimming took 0 bases from V and 2 from J, leaving 11 bases between them. This CDR3 is built from 15 residues. The CDR3: CASSQDQQATYEQYF. The CDR3 nucleotides read TGTGCCAGCAGCCAAGATCAACAGGCGACCTACGAGCAGTACTTC.

This clone has just one count. The V and J genes are TRBV10-3 and TRBJ2-5, with a possible D match to TRBD1 (6 bases). Germline CDR1 and CDR2: ENHRY and SYGVKD. Trimming stripped 5 bases from V and 3 bases from J, with 19 bases between. CDR3 length: 16 amino acids. The CDR3 reads CAISPHRAGSEETQYF. The CDR3 DNA follows: TGTGCCATCAGTCCCCACAGGGCTGGGTCTGAAGAGACCCAGTACTTC.